These T cell receptor beta chains were read from a single sample in a study of blood T cell repertoires in COVID-19. Profiling relied on immunoSEQ multiplex PCR, and the TCRdb table lists in-frame clones only, not all of them. Among 49,000 or so clones, around 90% were seen once, and the ten largest hold roughly 7.1%. Material: peripheral blood. Source of these receptors: a middle-aged man with active COVID-19. Both conserved end residues are part of each CDR3. A D gene is named only where the DNA matches it firmly. Size is stated for part of the rows, as once, few or many counts, or as a class when the clone is expanded.

TRBJ1-3 TRBV4-3 NA NA CASSQGPSSGNTIYF TGCGCCAGCAGCCAAGGCCCCAGCTCTGGAAACACCATATATTTT
TRBJ2-3 TRBV10-3 NA NA CAFSRESGTDTQYF TGTGCCTTCTCGAGGGAGAGCGGCACAGATACGCAGTATTTT
TRBJ1-1 TRBV6-5 NA NA CASGRRAEAFF TGTGCCAGCGGGAGGAGGGCTGAAGCTTTCTTT
TRBJ2-1 TRBV7-2 few NA CASSLGSTSRRNEQFF TGTGCCAGCAGCTTAGGGTCTACTAGCAGGAGGAATGAGCAGTTCTTC
TRBJ1-6 TRBV4-3 few TRBD1 CASSPGGQEKSPLHF TGCGCCAGCAGCCCAGGGGGGCAGGAAAAATCACCCCTCCACTTT
TRBJ2-1 TRBV3-1/TRBV3-2 NA NA CASSRDRVSGSGYNEQFF TGTGCCAGCAGCCGGGACAGGGTTAGCGGGAGTGGGTACAATGAGCAGTTCTTC
TRBJ2-1 TRBV18 NA TRBD2 CASSPRLADNEQFF TGTGCCAGCTCACCACGGCTAGCGGACAATGAGCAGTTCTTC
TRBJ1-1 TRBV19 NA NA CASTGGALNTEAFF TGTGCCAGTACAGGTGGGGCACTGAACACTGAAGCTTTCTTT
TRBJ2-7 TRBV6-6 NA NA CASSSSPTSPWYEQYF TGTGCCAGCAGTTCTAGCCCCACTAGCCCCTGGTACGAGCAGTACTTC
TRBJ2-1 TRBV10-2 NA NA CASSEILTGYNEQFF TGCGCCAGCAGTGAGATCCTGACAGGTTATAATGAGCAGTTCTTC
TRBJ2-7 TRBV4-1 NA TRBD2 CASSQNQREAYEQYF TGCGCCAGCAGCCAGAACCAGCGGGAGGCCTACGAGCAGTACTTC
TRBJ2-7 TRBV11-2 once TRBD2 CASSPGSSGVSYEQYF TGTGCCAGCAGCCCCGGGTCTAGCGGGGTCTCCTACGAGCAGTACTTC
TRBJ2-7 TRBV19 NA NA CASSTGTAEGYEQYF TGTGCCAGTAGTACAGGGACAGCGGAGGGTTACGAGCAGTACTTC
TRBJ1-5 TRBV4-3 NA NA CASSQAITGRQPQHF TGCGCCAGCAGCCAAGCAATAACGGGTCGACAGCCCCAGCATTTT
TRBJ1-5 TRBV6-5 NA NA CASSYSKGSQPQHF TGTGCCAGCAGTTACTCGAAAGGGAGTCAGCCCCAGCATTTT
TRBJ2-7 TRBV7-9 NA TRBD1 CASSPGTDGPKSAYEQYF TGTGCCAGCAGTCCCGGGACAGATGGTCCCAAGTCCGCCTACGAGCAGTACTTC
TRBJ2-2 TRBV7-6 NA TRBD2 CASSGRLAGGPGGELFF TGTGCCAGCAGCGGACGACTAGCGGGGGGGCCTGGCGGGGAGCTGTTTTTT
TRBJ1-2 TRBV2 NA TRBD1 CASRPAGGDYGYTF TGTGCCAGCCGCCCGGCAGGGGGTGACTATGGCTACACCTTC
TRBJ2-3 TRBV29-1 NA TRBD1 CSVGDRGTDTQYF TGCAGCGTTGGGGACAGGGGGACAGATACGCAGTATTTT
TRBJ1-2 TRBV2 NA TRBD1 CASNPGQGLFGGYTF TGTGCCAGCAATCCGGGACAGGGATTGTTTGGGGGCTACACCTTC
TRBJ2-7 TRBV7-9 NA NA CASSPVITGSYEQYF TGTGCCAGCAGCCCCGTTATAACAGGGTCCTACGAGCAGTACTTC
TRBJ2-1 TRBV7-2 NA TRBD1 CASSDDRGHNEQFF TGTGCCAGCAGCGACGACAGGGGTCACAATGAGCAGTTCTTC